Following are 19 T cell receptor beta chains from one sample sequenced in a study of PD-L1 blockade in urothelial cancer. The method was immunoSEQ multiplex PCR; TCRdb's version includes in-frame clones alone and lacks a portion of them. The table shows about 43,000 clones, with 88% occurring only once. Sequencing used PBMCs, obtained around atezolizumab (anti-PD-L1) treatment. All receptors come from a woman aged 60-75 years with urothelial cancer.

This clone was picked up one time. CDR3 in amino acids: CASSQASSYEQYF. The CDR3 nucleotides read TGTGCCAGCAGCCAGGCCAGCTCCTACGAGCAGTACTTC. The rearrangement uses TRBV7-9 and TRBJ2-7; D is unclear. Germline lookup yields CDR1 SEHNR and CDR2 FQNEAQ (reference sequence). This CDR3 has 13 amino acids. The V gene lost 5 bases and the J gene lost 0 bases, with 8 bases spanning the gap.

The chain couples TRBV27 to TRBJ2-7, with 7 bases matching TRBD2. Per the germline V gene, CDR1 is MNHEY and CDR2 is SMNVEV (reference sequence). The CDR3 is 14 amino acids. The J segment lost 4 bases and the V segment lost 3 bases, leaving 6 bases of the junction unmatched. Here the CDR3 DNA reads TGTGCCAGCAGTTTCAGCGGGGCATTTTACGAGCAGTACTTC. Translated: CASSFSGAFYEQYF.

This clone was counted once. This chain joins TRBV7-7 and TRBJ2-1; 7 nucleotides match TRBD2. The V gene's germline CDR1 is SSHAT and CDR2 FNYEAQ (reference sequence). V dropped 1 base and J dropped 8; count of bases not matched to a gene: 8. The CDR3 length is 15 residues. CDR3 in DNA: TGTGCCAGCAGCTTAGGACTAGCCGGGACCGATGAGCAGTTCTTC. Its translation: CASSLGLAGTDEQFF.

The chain employs TRBV6-1 and TRBJ1-5, with a weak D call TRBD1 (6 bases). The CDR3 has 14 amino acids. Deletions cut 7 bases from V and 3 bases from J, with 13 bases between. Germline V gene data show CDR1 as MNHNS and CDR2 as SASEGT. The CDR3 DNA follows: TGTGCCAGCAAATTGACAGGCGCCAATCAGCCCCAGCATTTT. Amino acids: CASKLTGANQPQHF.

The chain couples TRBV18 to TRBJ1-5, with TRBD1 identical over 11 bases. The germline CDR1 and CDR2 sequences are KGHSH and LQKENI. The CDR3 spans 14 residues. V trimming: 2 bases; J trimming: 6 bases; junction bases outside the gene matches: 0. CDR3 nucleotides: TGTGCCAGCTCACCAGGACAGGGGGCTCAGCCCCAGCATTTT. It translates to CASSPGQGAQPQHF.

This chain's CDR3 is CASSEGSAPPGFF. As DNA, the CDR3 is TGCGCCAGCAGTGAAGGGAGCGCACCACCGGGGTTCTTC. The rearrangement uses TRBV10-1 and TRBJ2-1, with D perhaps TRBD2 (5 bases). Germline V gene data show CDR1 as WNHNN and CDR2 as SYGVQD (reference sequence). The CDR3 is made up of 13 amino acids. Trimming took 3 bases from V and 15 from J, leaving 18 bases between them.

The chain recombines TRBV9 with TRBJ2-7, with D uncertain. The CDR3 covers 13 residues. The germline V and J ends were trimmed by 4 bases and 4 bases, with 12 bases remaining between them. Germline V CDR1 and CDR2: SGDLS, YYNGEE. CDR3 region: CASSPSVLYEQYF. The DNA of the CDR3 is TGTGCCAGCAGCCCTAGTGTCCTTTACGAGCAGTACTTC.

This clone has only one observation. The chain carries TRBV7-2 and TRBJ1-4; 10 bases match TRBD1. The CDR3 loop spans 16 amino acids. The germline V gene encodes CDR1 SGHTA and CDR2 FQGNSA. V was clipped by 1 base and J by 5 bases; unmatched bases: 4. CDR3 DNA sequence: TGTGCCAGCAGCTTAGTGGGACAGGGGCGAAATGAAAAACTGTTTTTT. Its translation: CASSLVGQGRNEKLFF.

The chain uses TRBV5-4 and TRBJ2-7; TRBD1 might be the D (5 bases). The CDR3 is made up of 16 amino acids. V dropped 4 bases and J dropped 0 bases, with 17 bases sitting between them. The germline CDR1 and CDR2 sequences are SGHNT and YYREEE (reference sequence). CDR3 nucleotides: TGTGCCAGCAGCCCAGAGATCCAGACAGTCTCCTACGAGCAGTACTTC. This translates into CASSPEIQTVSYEQYF.

Only a few counts were recorded for this clone. The chain has TRBV7-8 and TRBJ1-4; TRBD1 agrees at 10 bases. The CDR3 loop spans 16 amino acids. J lost 4 bases, V lost 4 bases, and 6 bases had no gene match. Germline CDR1 and CDR2: SGHVS and FQNEAQ. As DNA, the CDR3 is TGTGCCAGCAGCTCCGGGACAGGGGTTGTTAATGAAAAACTGTTTTTT. Its translation is CASSSGTGVVNEKLFF.

The chain employs TRBV7-3 and TRBJ2-1; 9 bases are shared with TRBD2. This CDR3 spans 15 amino acids. Germline V lookup: CDR1 SGHTA, CDR2 FQGTGA. With V trimmed by 1 base and J by 4 bases, 2 bases remained unmatched. In DNA, the CDR3 is TGTGCCAGCAGCTTAAGCGGGGGGGAGTACAATGAGCAGTTCTTC. Amino acids: CASSLSGGEYNEQFF.

This clone came up once. This chain joins TRBV5-1 and TRBJ2-7; maybe TRBD1 (6 bases). V was clipped by 1 base and J by 5 bases, with 13 bases between them. The CDR3 has 14 residues. Germline CDR1 is SGHRS and CDR2 is YFSETQ. DNA of the CDR3: TGCGCCAGCAGCTTGTGGCAGGGGTCCCACGAGCAGTACTTC. It codes for CASSLWQGSHEQYF. Filled out from reference TRBV5-1 and TRBJ2-7, the complete variable domain reads KAGVTQTPRYLIKTRGQQVTLSCSPISGHRSVSWYQQTPGQGLQFLFEYFSETQRNKGNFPGRFSGRQFSNSRSEMNVSTLELGDSALYLCASSLWQGSHEQYFGPGTRLTVT.

The gene calls are TRBV5-6 and TRBJ1-1, with 8 bases matching TRBD1. The V and J ends lost 1 base and 10 bases, in that order; junction bases with no gene match: 6. The CDR3 extends over 13 amino acids. Germline V gene data show CDR1 as SGHDT and CDR2 as YYEEEE. The CDR3 coding sequence is TGTGCCAGCAGCTTGCCACCAGGGGGCGGAGCTTTCTTT. As protein: CASSLPPGGGAFF.

This chain uses TRBV11-2 with TRBJ1-3; D unresolved. This CDR3 region has 14 residues. Trimming took off 0 bases at V and 2 bases at J, with 5 bases between the two ends. Germline V gene sequence: CDR1 SGHAT, CDR2 FQNNGV. As DNA, the CDR3 is TGTGCCAGCAGCTTAGACAGGACTGGAAACACCATATATTTT. It encodes CASSLDRTGNTIYF.

This chain uses TRBV21-1 with TRBJ2-7; TRBD2 is the table's D call, not checked against the DNA. TRBV21-1 is tagged as a pseudogene. CDR3 length: 16 residues. The CDR3 region has the DNA TGTGCCAGCAGCAAAGAACAGCGGCAGAGCTCCTACGAGCAGTACTTC. Translating it yields CASSKEQRQSSYEQYF.

V gene TRBV9 combines with J gene TRBJ2-5, with a tentative D call TRBD2 (6 bases). In germline, CDR1 is SGDLS, CDR2 YYNGEE. This CDR3 has 14 amino acids. The V gene lost 1 base and the J gene lost 5 bases, with 12 bases spanning the gap. The CDR3 loop reads CASSVFGGPETQYF. CDR3 bases: TGTGCCAGCAGCGTATTCGGGGGACCTGAGACCCAGTACTTC. Complete variable domain (other parts from reference TRBV9 and TRBJ2-5): DSGVTQTPKHLITATGQRVTLRCSPRSGDLSVYWYQQSLDQGLQFLIQYYNGEERAKGNILERFSAQQFPDLHSELNLSSLELGDSALYFCASSVFGGPETQYFGPGTRLLVL.

This chain uses TRBV10-2 with TRBJ1-1; D is perhaps TRBD1 (5 bases). Germline loops: CDR1 WSHSY, CDR2 SAAADI. The CDR3 loop spans 14 amino acids. Trimming removed 4 bases at V and 1 base at J, with 10 bases between. CDR3 amino acids: CASSGNRQNTEAFF. In DNA, the CDR3 is TGCGCCAGCAGTGGTAACAGGCAGAACACTGAAGCTTTCTTT.

A single count supports this clone. The chain recombines TRBV28 with TRBJ1-2, with a weak D call TRBD1 (5 bases). The germline V gene has CDR1 MDHEN and CDR2 SYDVKM. CDR3 length equals 13 residues. Trimming removed 4 bases from V and 8 bases from J, with 14 bases in between. CDR3 residues: CASSYPGREGYTF. CDR3 nucleotide sequence: TGTGCCAGCAGTTACCCAGGCAGGGAAGGCTACACCTTC.

The chain uses TRBV9 and TRBJ1-3; TRBD1 is a possible D gene (6 bases). V lost 0 bases, J lost 13 bases, and 20 bases lay in between. The CDR3 consists of 15 residues. The germline CDR1 and CDR2 sequences are SGDLS and YYNGEE. CDR3 in amino acids: CASSVGGQGLGPIYF. The DNA of the CDR3 is TGTGCCAGCAGCGTAGGCGGTCAGGGGTTGGGCCCGATATATTTT.